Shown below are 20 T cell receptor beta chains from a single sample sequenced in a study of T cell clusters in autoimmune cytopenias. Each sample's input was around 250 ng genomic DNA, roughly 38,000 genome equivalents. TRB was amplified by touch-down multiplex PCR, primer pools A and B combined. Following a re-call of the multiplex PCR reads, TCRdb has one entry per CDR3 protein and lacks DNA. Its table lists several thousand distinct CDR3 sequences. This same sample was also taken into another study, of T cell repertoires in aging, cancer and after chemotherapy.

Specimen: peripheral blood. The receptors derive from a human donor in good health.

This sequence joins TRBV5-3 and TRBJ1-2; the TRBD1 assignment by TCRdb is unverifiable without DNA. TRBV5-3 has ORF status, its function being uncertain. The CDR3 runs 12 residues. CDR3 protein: CARSQGPHGYTF.

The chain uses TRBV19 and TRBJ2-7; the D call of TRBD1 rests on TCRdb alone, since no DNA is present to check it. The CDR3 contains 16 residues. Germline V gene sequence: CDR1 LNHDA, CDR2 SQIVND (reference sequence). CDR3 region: CASSWMPGTGRSEQYF. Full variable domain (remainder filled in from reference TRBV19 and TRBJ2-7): DGGITQSPKYLFRKEGQNVTLSCEQNLNHDAMYWYRQDPGQGLRLIYYSQIVNDFQKGDIAEGYSVSREKKESFPLTVTSAQKNPTAFYLCASSWMPGTGRSEQYFGPGTRLTVT.

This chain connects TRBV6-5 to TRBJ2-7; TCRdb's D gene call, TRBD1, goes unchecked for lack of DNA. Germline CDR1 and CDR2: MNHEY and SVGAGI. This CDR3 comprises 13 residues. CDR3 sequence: CASNRDRDYEQYF.

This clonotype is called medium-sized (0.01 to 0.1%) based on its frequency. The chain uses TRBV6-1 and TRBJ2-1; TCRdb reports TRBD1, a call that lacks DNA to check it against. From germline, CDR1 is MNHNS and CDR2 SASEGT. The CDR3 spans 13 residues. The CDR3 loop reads CASRDRGFGEQFF.

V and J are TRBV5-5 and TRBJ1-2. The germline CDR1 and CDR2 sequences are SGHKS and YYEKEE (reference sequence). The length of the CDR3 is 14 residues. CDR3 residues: CASSFRVADYGYTF.

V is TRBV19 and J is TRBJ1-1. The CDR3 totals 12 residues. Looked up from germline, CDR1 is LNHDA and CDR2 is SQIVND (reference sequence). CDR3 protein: CASSIPTVEAFF.

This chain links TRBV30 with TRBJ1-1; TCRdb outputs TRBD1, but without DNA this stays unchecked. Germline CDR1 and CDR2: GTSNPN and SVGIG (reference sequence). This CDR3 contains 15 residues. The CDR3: CAWSPGQGRNTEAFF.

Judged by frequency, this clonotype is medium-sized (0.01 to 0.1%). This CDR3 reads CASSFSGGGQETQYF. V usage is TRBV5-4 and J usage is TRBJ2-5; absent DNA, TCRdb's TRBD1 call cannot be checked. CDR1 and CDR2 (germline): SGHNT, YYREEE (reference sequence). This CDR3 contains 15 residues.

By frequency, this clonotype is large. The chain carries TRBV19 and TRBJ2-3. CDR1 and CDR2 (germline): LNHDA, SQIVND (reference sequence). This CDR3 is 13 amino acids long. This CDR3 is CASSIVVGNTQYF.

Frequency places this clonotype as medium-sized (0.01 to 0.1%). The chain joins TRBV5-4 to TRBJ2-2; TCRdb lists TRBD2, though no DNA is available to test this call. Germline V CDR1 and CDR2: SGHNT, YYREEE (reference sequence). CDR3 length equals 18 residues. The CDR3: CASSLSTSGRRDTGELFF.

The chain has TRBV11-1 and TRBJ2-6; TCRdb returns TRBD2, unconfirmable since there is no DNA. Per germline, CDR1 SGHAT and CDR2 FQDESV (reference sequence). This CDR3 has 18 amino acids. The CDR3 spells CASSLTLRRGPGANVLTF. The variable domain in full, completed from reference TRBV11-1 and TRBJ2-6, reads EAEVAQSPRYKITEKSQAVAFWCDPISGHATLYWYRQILGQGPELLVQFQDESVVDDSQLPKDRFSAERLKGVDSTLKIQPAELGDSAMYLCASSLTLRRGPGANVLTFGAGSRLTVL.

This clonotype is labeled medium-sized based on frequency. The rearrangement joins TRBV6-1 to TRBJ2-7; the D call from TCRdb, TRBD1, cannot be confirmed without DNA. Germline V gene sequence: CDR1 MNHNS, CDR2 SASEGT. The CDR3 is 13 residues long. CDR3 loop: CASRLAGNYEQYF.

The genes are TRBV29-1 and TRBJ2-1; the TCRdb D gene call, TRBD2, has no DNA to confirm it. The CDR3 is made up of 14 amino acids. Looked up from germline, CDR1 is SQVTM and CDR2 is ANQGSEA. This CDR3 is CSVGGTSGKDEQFF.

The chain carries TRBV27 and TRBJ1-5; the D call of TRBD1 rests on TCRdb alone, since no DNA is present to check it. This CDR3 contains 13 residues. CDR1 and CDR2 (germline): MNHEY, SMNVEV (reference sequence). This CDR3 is CASSTTRDQPQHF.

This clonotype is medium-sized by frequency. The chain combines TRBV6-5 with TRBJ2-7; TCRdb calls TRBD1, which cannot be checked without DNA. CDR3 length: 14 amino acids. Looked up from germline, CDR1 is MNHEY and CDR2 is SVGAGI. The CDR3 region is CASSPDRGPYEQYF.

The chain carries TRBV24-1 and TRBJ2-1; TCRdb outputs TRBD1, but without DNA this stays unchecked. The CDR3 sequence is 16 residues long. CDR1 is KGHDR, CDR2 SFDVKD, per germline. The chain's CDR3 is CATSGGSSSLNNEQFF.

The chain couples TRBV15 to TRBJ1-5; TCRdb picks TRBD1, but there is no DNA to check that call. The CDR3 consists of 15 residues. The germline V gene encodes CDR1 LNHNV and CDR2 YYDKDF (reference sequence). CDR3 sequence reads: CATSSGTASNQPQHF.

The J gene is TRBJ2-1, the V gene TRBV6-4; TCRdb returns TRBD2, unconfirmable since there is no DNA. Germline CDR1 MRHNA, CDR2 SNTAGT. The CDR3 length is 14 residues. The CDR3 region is CASSDGGSYNEQFF.

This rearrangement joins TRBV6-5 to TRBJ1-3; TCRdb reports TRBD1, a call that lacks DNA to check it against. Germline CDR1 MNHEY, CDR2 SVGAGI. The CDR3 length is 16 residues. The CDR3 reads CASSSRTSYSGNTIYF.

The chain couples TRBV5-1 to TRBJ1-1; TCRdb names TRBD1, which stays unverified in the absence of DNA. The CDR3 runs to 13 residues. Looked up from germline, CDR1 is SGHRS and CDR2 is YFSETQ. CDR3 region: CASSLNRGTEAFF.